Shown below are 30 T cell receptor beta chains from a single sample sequenced in a study of T cells in Graves' hyperthyroidism and ophthalmopathy. RNA transcripts yielded amplified TCR beta CDR3 regions. RT-PCR in the first round (using the HTBI primer set) targeted the TCR CDR3. Each CDR3 protein is one row after TCRdb ran MiXCR on the multiplex PCR reads. The sample has about 270,000 distinct CDR3 sequences; almost 25% are singletons. The sequencing input was blood. These receptors all stem from a woman in her thirties or forties with Graves' ophthalmopathy.

This clonotype has a count of ten or more. The chain has TRBV20-1 and TRBJ2-7; TRBD2 aligns across 10 bases. V lost 5 bases, J lost 4 bases, and 5 bases stayed unmatched. The CDR3 spans 13 residues. Germline V gives CDR1 DFQATT, CDR2 SNEGSKA (reference sequence). The CDR3 is CSASGLADYEQYF. CDR3 sequence (DNA): TGCAGTGCTTCTGGACTAGCGGATTACGAGCAGTACTTC.

This clonotype is a singleton in its sample. V is TRBV6-5 and J is TRBJ2-5; D uncertain. Trimming took 4 bases from V and 0 from J, leaving 9 bases between them. Germline CDR1 reads MNHEY; CDR2 reads SVGAGI. The CDR3 length is 14 residues. The CDR3 loop is CASSFAVYQETQYF. The CDR3 region has the DNA TGTGCCAGCAGTTTCGCAGTTTACCAAGAGACCCAGTACTTC.

This clonotype was observed at least ten times. This rearrangement joins TRBV9 to TRBJ1-3; D remains ambiguous. There are 17 residues in the CDR3. From germline, CDR1 is SGDLS and CDR2 YYNGEE. V shed 0 bases and J shed 1 base, with 14 bases lying between them. CDR3 in DNA: TGTGCCAGCAGCGTAGCTCCGGGGTCTCCGTCTGGAAACACCATATATTTT. Its protein product is CASSVAPGSPSGNTIYF. Variable domain in full (rest from reference TRBV9 and TRBJ1-3): DSGVTQTPKHLITATGQRVTLRCSPRSGDLSVYWYQQSLDQGLQFLIQYYNGEERAKGNILERFSAQQFPDLHSELNLSSLELGDSALYFCASSVAPGSPSGNTIYFGEGSWLTVV.

The V call is TRBV18, the J call TRBJ1-1; 7 nucleotides agree with TRBD1. J lost 0 bases, V lost 6 bases, and 4 bases had no gene match. The CDR3 totals 14 residues. Germline V gene lookup returns CDR1 KGHSH and CDR2 LQKENI. DNA for the CDR3: TGTGCCAGCTCGGGGGACAGCCTGAACACTGAAGCTTTCTTT. Protein: CASSGDSLNTEAFF.

This clonotype was seen ten or more times. The gene calls are TRBV6-5 and TRBJ1-2; D is possibly TRBD1 (5 bases). The germline V and J ends were trimmed by 1 base and 8 bases, with 14 bases remaining between them. Germline V gene lookup returns CDR1 MNHEY and CDR2 SVGAGI. The CDR3 loop spans 14 amino acids. The CDR3 spells CASSYCCRDDGYTF. The CDR3 DNA is TGTGCCAGCAGTTACTGCTGTCGGGACGACGGCTACACCTTC.

This clonotype was detected only a few times. The germline gene is not matched at one end of the junction; a read error may be the cause. The CDR3 reads CASSQDMVAVWNF. Here the CDR3 DNA reads TGTGCCAGCAGCCAAGATATGGTGGCGGTCTGGAACTTC. The genes are TRBV3-1 and TRBJ2-5; D unresolved. The CDR3 is made up of 13 amino acids. Germline assignment: CDR1 LGHDT and CDR2 YNNKEL (reference sequence).

This clonotype was counted ten times or more. This chain links TRBV20-1 with TRBJ1-1; no clear D. Trimming stripped 2 bases from V and 0 bases from J, with 16 bases between. Per the germline V gene, CDR1 is DFQATT and CDR2 is SNEGSKA (reference sequence). The CDR3 is 16 residues long. In DNA form, the CDR3 reads TGCAGTGCTAGAAGTATAACAGCCCCGGTGAACACTGAAGCTTTCTTT. This encodes CSARSITAPVNTEAFF.

V usage is TRBV28 and J usage is TRBJ1-1; D unresolved. V was pared by 6 bases and J by 7 bases, with 9 bases between. Germline V gene sequence: CDR1 MDHEN, CDR2 SYDVKM. The CDR3 is 11 residues long. CDR3 in DNA: TGTGCCAGCAGGCTAGATTATGAAGCTTTCTTT. Its translation is CASRLDYEAFF.

There are many counts of this clonotype. The chain recombines TRBV20-1 with TRBJ1-1, with unresolved D. This CDR3 is 13 amino acids long. Germline CDR1 DFQATT, CDR2 SNEGSKA (reference sequence). Trimming took off 1 base at V and 3 bases at J, with 9 bases between the two ends. The CDR3 loop is CSARVSGYTEAFF. The DNA of the CDR3 is TGCAGTGCTAGAGTGTCAGGCTACACTGAAGCTTTCTTT.

This clonotype was counted many times. The chain's CDR3 is CASSPTGTGAETQYF. As DNA, the CDR3 is TGTGCCAGCAGTCCCACCGGGACAGGCGCGGAGACCCAGTACTTC. The chain recombines TRBV28 with TRBJ2-5, with 8 bases lining up with TRBD1. Trimming removed 5 bases from V and 5 bases from J; junction bases left unmatched: 10. Per germline, CDR1 MDHEN and CDR2 SYDVKM. The CDR3 covers 15 residues.

Many counts were recorded for this clonotype. The chain employs TRBV19 and TRBJ2-1, with a weak D call TRBD1 (6 bases). Deletions cut 4 bases from V and 5 bases from J, with 9 bases between. Germline V gives CDR1 LNHDA, CDR2 SQIVND (reference sequence). The CDR3 is made up of 13 amino acids. The CDR3 DNA is TGTGCCAGTAGTACCCAGGGGAACAATGAGCAGTTCTTC. Translation: CASSTQGNNEQFF. Full variable domain (rest looked up from reference TRBV19 and TRBJ2-1): DGGITQSPKYLFRKEGQNVTLSCEQNLNHDAMYWYRQDPGQGLRLIYYSQIVNDFQKGDIAEGYSVSREKKESFPLTVTSAQKNPTAFYLCASSTQGNNEQFFGPGTRLTVL.

V usage is TRBV20-1 and J usage is TRBJ1-1; no clear D. The V gene's germline CDR1 is DFQATT and CDR2 SNEGSKA (reference sequence). The length of the CDR3 is 12 residues. The germline V and J ends were trimmed by 6 bases and 1 base, with 9 bases remaining between them. CDR3 sequence (DNA): TGCAGTGCAAGAAGAACGAACACTGAAGCTTTCTTT. It encodes CSARRTNTEAFF.

At least ten counts were recorded for this clonotype. The V and J genes are TRBV15 and TRBJ1-5; 9 nucleotides match TRBD1. CDR1 is LNHNV, CDR2 YYDKDF, per germline (reference sequence). The CDR3 is 15 amino acids. Trimming at V came to 5 bases and at J to 0 bases, leaving 2 bases not matched to a gene. Here the CDR3 DNA reads TGTGCCACCAGCGGGACAGGGAATAGCAATCAGCCCCAGCATTTT. It specifies CATSGTGNSNQPQHF. Using reference TRBV15 and TRBJ1-5 for the parts outside the CDR3, the full variable domain is DAMVIQNPRYQVTQFGKPVTLSCSQTLNHNVMYWYQQKSSQAPKLLFHYYDKDFNNEADTPDNFQSRRPNTSFCFLDIRSPGLGDTAMYLCATSGTGNSNQPQHFGDGTRLSIL.

Many counts were recorded for this clonotype. The V call is TRBV6-8, the J call TRBJ2-1; tentatively, D is TRBD2 (6 bases). Germline assignment: CDR1 MNHGY and CDR2 SAAAGT. This CDR3 is built from 12 residues. Trimming left V 6 bases short and J 9 bases short, with 12 bases between. CDR3 loop: CASSRGSSEQFF. In DNA form, the CDR3 reads TGTGCCAGCAGCCGGGGGTCGTCTGAGCAGTTCTTC.

This clonotype was observed many times. V is TRBV6-1 and J is TRBJ2-2; 8 bases line up with TRBD2. The CDR3 loop spans 16 amino acids. The V segment lost 5 bases and the J segment 4 bases; nucleotides outside the gene matches: 9. Germline V gives CDR1 MNHNS, CDR2 SASEGT. The CDR3 DNA reads as TGTGCCAGCAGTACCACGGGGGGGGCCGGCACCGGGGAGCTGTTTTTT. It translates to CASSTTGGAGTGELFF.

This clonotype was recorded at least ten times. The chain has TRBV11-3 and TRBJ1-1; a possible D gene is TRBD1 (5 bases). Trimming left V 3 bases short and J 4 bases short, with 9 bases between. The CDR3 contains 13 residues. CDR1 is SGHNT and CDR2 is YENEEA in the germline V gene. CDR3 sequence reads: CASSLEGSTEAFF. The CDR3 nucleotides read TGTGCCAGCAGCTTGGAGGGGTCCACTGAAGCTTTCTTT.

This clonotype was detected ten times or more. The rearrangement joins TRBV7-3 to TRBJ1-2; D is unclear. Trimming stripped 5 bases from V and 4 bases from J, with 11 bases between. Germline V gene lookup returns CDR1 SGHTA and CDR2 FQGTGA. The CDR3 covers 13 residues. The CDR3 coding sequence is TGTGCCAGCAGCCTAGACGCGGGCTATGGCTACACCTTC. Amino acids: CASSLDAGYGYTF.

The sample holds many counts of this clonotype. The CDR3 nucleotides read TGCGCCAGCAGCTACAGACTAGCGGGGAGCTACGAGCAGTACTTC. Its translation is CASSYRLAGSYEQYF. The chain combines TRBV5-1 with TRBJ2-7; 11 positions agree with TRBD2. The V segment lost 3 bases and the J segment 3 bases; nucleotides outside the gene matches: 5. The CDR3 length is 15 residues. Per germline, CDR1 SGHRS and CDR2 YFSETQ. Together with reference TRBV5-1 and TRBJ2-7, the CDR3 gives the full variable domain: KAGVTQTPRYLIKTRGQQVTLSCSPISGHRSVSWYQQTPGQGLQFLFEYFSETQRNKGNFPGRFSGRQFSNSRSEMNVSTLELGDSALYLCASSYRLAGSYEQYFGPGTRLTVT.

This clonotype was picked up many times. The chain carries TRBV10-3 and TRBJ1-2; D is uncertain. Trimming stripped 10 bases from V and 2 bases from J, with 11 bases between. Per the germline V gene, CDR1 is ENHRY and CDR2 is SYGVKD. This CDR3 comprises 12 residues. CDR3 residues: CATSTGNYGYTF. CDR3 nucleotide sequence: TGTGCCACCTCGACCGGGAACTATGGCTACACCTTC.

This clonotype occurred many times. J is TRBJ2-7 and V is TRBV30; TRBD1 agrees at 8 bases. The CDR3 covers 16 residues. Germline assignment: CDR1 GTSNPN and CDR2 SVGIG (reference sequence). V was pared by 0 bases and J by 7 bases, with 14 bases of the junction left unmatched. The CDR3 nucleotides read TGTGCCTGGAGTGTCGGGGACAGGACAATTATAGGGGAGCAGTACTTC. It translates to CAWSVGDRTIIGEQYF.

Ten or more counts support this clonotype. This chain connects TRBV6-1 to TRBJ2-7, with 7 bases fitting TRBD2. V shed 2 bases, J shed 3 bases, and the junction held 7 bases outside the gene matches. Germline values: CDR1 MNHNS, CDR2 SASEGT. The CDR3 consists of 15 residues. The DNA for the CDR3 is TGTGCCAGCAGTGAAAGCGGGGAGGCCTTCTACGAGCAGTACTTC. This sequence encodes CASSESGEAFYEQYF.

This clonotype was seen repeatedly, ten times or more. The V and J genes are TRBV12-3 or TRBV12-4 and TRBJ1-1; no clear D. There are 12 residues in the CDR3. V was cut by 3 bases and J by 7 bases, with 9 bases left in between. The CDR3 bases are TGTGCCAGCAGTTTTCTTGGCAATGAAGCTTTCTTT. This codes for CASSFLGNEAFF.

This clonotype was seen at least ten times. Compared with germline, one end of the junction differs, possibly owing to a read error. DNA of the CDR3: TGTGCCAGTAGTACCGAACTCGGAGGGGACAGCCGATTT. Translation: CASSTELGGDSRF. The gene calls are TRBV19 and TRBJ1-5; 7 nucleotides agree with TRBD1. CDR1 is LNHDA and CDR2 is SQIVND in the germline V gene (reference sequence). This CDR3 is 13 amino acids long.

Concerning this clonotype: A much larger clone is a single base away; this may be a read error. Here the CDR3 omits its conserved ending phenylalanine or tryptophan, so a read error is the likely source. The CDR3 region is CASRARTGDPGANVLTL. Here the CDR3 DNA reads TGTGCCAGCAGGGCGCGGACAGGGGATCCTGGGGCCAACGTCCTGACTCTC. This sequence joins TRBV6-2 or TRBV6-3 and TRBJ2-6; the match to TRBD1 covers 9 bases. Germline V gene data show CDR1 as MNHEY and CDR2 as SVGEGT. The V gene end was trimmed by 6 bases and the J gene end by 2 bases; junction bases not matched to a gene: 8. The CDR3 runs 17 residues.

The CDR3 bases are TGTGCCAGCAGGGGGGACACCGGGAAAGGGCCCCAGCATTTT. Translating gives CASRGDTGKGPQHF. The chain carries TRBV6-1 and TRBJ1-5; weak D call: TRBD1 (6 bases). V was trimmed by 6 bases and J by 9 bases, leaving 18 bases between them. This CDR3 comprises 14 residues. In germline, CDR1 is MNHNS, CDR2 SASEGT.

This clonotype came up once. The chain uses TRBV12-3 or TRBV12-4 and TRBJ1-3; the D is unclear. The length of the CDR3 is 13 residues. The V gene lost 8 bases and the J gene lost 0 bases, with 8 bases spanning the gap. CDR3 in amino acids: CASEEHSGNTIYF. The CDR3 DNA is TGTGCCAGCGAGGAGCACTCTGGAAACACCATATATTTT.

The chain employs TRBV7-8 and TRBJ2-7; 8 bases line up with TRBD1. V was pared by 4 bases and J by 3 bases, with 8 bases of the junction left unmatched. The CDR3 totals 15 residues. Looked up from germline, CDR1 is SGHVS and CDR2 is FQNEAQ. The CDR3 is CASSSPRTGSYEQYF. CDR3 coding DNA: TGTGCCAGCAGCTCACCAAGGACAGGGAGCTACGAGCAGTACTTC.

This clonotype appeared a few times. The chain couples TRBV6-1 to TRBJ2-7; the D gene is possibly TRBD1 (5 bases). The V and J ends lost 1 base and 1 base respectively, with 11 bases between them. The CDR3 has 15 amino acids. Per germline, CDR1 MNHNS and CDR2 SASEGT. This CDR3 is CASSEVWQGSYEQYF. The CDR3 DNA sequence: TGTGCCAGCAGTGAAGTATGGCAGGGATCCTACGAGCAGTACTTC.

V is TRBV28 and J is TRBJ2-5, with D unresolved. The CDR3 totals 13 residues. V lost 5 bases and J lost 8, with 15 bases in between. Per germline, CDR1 MDHEN and CDR2 SYDVKM. CDR3: CASSPTLEGTQYF. The CDR3 nucleotides read TGTGCCAGCAGTCCGACACTTGAAGGAACCCAGTACTTC.

This clonotype turned up a few times. A much larger clone lies one base from this, so it may be a read error. The V gene is TRBV2, the J gene TRBJ2-5, with a tentative D call TRBD1 (6 bases). This CDR3 comprises 14 residues. Trimming stripped 6 bases from V and 5 bases from J, with 16 bases between. The germline CDR1 and CDR2 sequences are SNHLY and FYNNEI. CDR3 loop: CASRESTGSETQYF. The CDR3 bases are TGTGCCAGCAGGGAAAGTACAGGGTCTGAGACCCAGTACTTC. The full variable domain, completed using reference TRBV2 and TRBJ2-5, is EPEVTQTPSHQVTQMGQEVILRCVPISNHLYFYWYRQILGQKVEFLVSFYNNEISEKSEIFDDQFSVERPDGSNFTLKIRSTKLEDSAMYFCASRESTGSETQYFGPGTRLLVL.